This passage covers 24 T cell receptor beta chains from one sample sequenced in a study of cytomegalovirus exposure and HLA in healthy donors. The data were produced by immunoSEQ multiplex PCR, yet TCRdb's version contains in-frame clones alone and is incomplete. The sample contains about 130,000 clones, over 90% of which appear only once. The sample consisted of PBMCs. These receptors were obtained from a man between 18 and 29 years old in good health and CMV-seropositive.

V and J are TRBV5-1 and TRBJ2-4; D is perhaps TRBD2 (6 bases). There are 15 residues in the CDR3. Per germline, CDR1 SGHRS and CDR2 YFSETQ. V was shortened by 0 bases and J by 6 bases, with 13 bases between the two germline ends. This chain's CDR3 is CASSLDSGGTNIQYF. CDR3 in DNA: TGCGCCAGCAGCTTGGACTCCGGGGGAACAAACATTCAGTACTTC.

The chain employs TRBV6-5 and TRBJ2-2, with TRBD2 identical over 8 bases. The junction had 9 bases not matched to a gene; V was cut back by 6 bases and J by 6 bases. Per germline, CDR1 MNHEY and CDR2 SVGAGI. CDR3 length equals 15 residues. As DNA, the CDR3 is TGTGCCAGCAGCTTTAGCGGGAATCTTCCCGGGGAGCTGTTTTTT. Translation gives CASSFSGNLPGELFF.

The chain is built from TRBV16 and TRBJ1-2, with a tentative D call TRBD1 (5 bases). Germline lookup yields CDR1 KGHSY and CDR2 FQNENV. Deletions cut 2 bases from V and 7 bases from J, with 14 bases between. The CDR3 loop spans 14 amino acids. CDR3 coding DNA: TGTGCCAGCAGCCAACAAGACAGAGCTCTTGGCTACACCTTC. Translating gives CASSQQDRALGYTF.

This clone was counted between two and nine times. The rearrangement joins TRBV5-4 to TRBJ2-1; 11 nucleotides agree with TRBD2. The CDR3 is made up of 17 amino acids. V lost 1 base and J lost 6; bases outside the gene matches: 9. Per germline, CDR1 SGHNT and CDR2 YYREEE (reference sequence). CDR3 residues: CASSLWLAGGPSNEQFF. Written as DNA, the CDR3 is TGTGCCAGCAGCTTGTGGCTAGCGGGAGGACCTAGCAATGAGCAGTTCTTC.

In nucleotides, the CDR3 is TGTGCCAGCAGGGCGGGACTAGCGGGAGTGGTTCCATACGAGCAGTACTTC. It yields the protein CASRAGLAGVVPYEQYF. This chain joins TRBV28 and TRBJ2-7; TRBD2 agrees at 14 bases. CDR1 is MDHEN, CDR2 SYDVKM, per germline. This CDR3 is 17 amino acids long. The junction had 11 bases not matched to a gene; V was cut back by 6 bases and J by 4 bases.

The chain uses TRBV6-5 and TRBJ1-2; perhaps TRBD1 as D (5 bases). CDR1 MNHEY and CDR2 SVGAGI come from the germline V gene. Trimming left V 8 bases short and J 1 base short, with 11 bases between. This CDR3 comprises 13 residues. CDR3 sequence reads: CASRAGINYGYTF. The CDR3 DNA is TGTGCCAGCCGGGCAGGGATTAACTATGGCTACACCTTC.

V is TRBV6-6 and J is TRBJ1-4; perhaps TRBD1 as D (6 bases). Deletions cut 2 bases from V and 3 bases from J, with 7 bases between. There are 14 residues in the CDR3. CDR1 and CDR2 (germline): MNHNY, SVGAGI (reference sequence). In nucleotides, the CDR3 is TGTGCCAGCAGTTACAGGGGGTCTAATGAAAAACTGTTTTTT. As protein: CASSYRGSNEKLFF.

CDR3: CASHQGLLPPLHF. The CDR3 DNA sequence: TGTGCCAGCCACCAGGGTCTCCTGCCACCCCTCCACTTT. The rearrangement links TRBV5-6 to TRBJ1-6; perhaps TRBD1 as D (5 bases). With 7 bases removed from V and 11 bases from J, the gap between germline ends came to 16 bases. The CDR3 consists of 13 residues. CDR1 and CDR2 (germline): SGHDT, YYEEEE.

The CDR3 region is CASSQVKRGEQYF. The DNA of the CDR3 is TGTGCCAGCAGCCAAGTAAAAAGGGGCGAGCAGTACTTC. The chain uses TRBV4-2 and TRBJ2-7, with D possibly TRBD1 on 5 matching bases. Trimming pared 1 base from V and 6 bases from J, leaving 10 bases between. CDR3 length: 13 amino acids. Germline lookup yields CDR1 LGHNA and CDR2 YNFKEQ.

This chain connects TRBV18 to TRBJ2-5; 7 nucleotides agree with TRBD1. CDR3 length: 14 amino acids. The junction had 6 bases not matched to a gene; V was cut back by 3 bases and J by 5 bases. CDR1 and CDR2 from the germline V gene are KGHSH and LQKENI. CDR3 coding DNA: TGTGCCAGCTCACCCGACAGGGTTGGGGAGACCCAGTACTTC. It translates to CASSPDRVGETQYF. Full variable domain (remainder filled in from reference TRBV18 and TRBJ2-5): NAGVMQNPRHLVRRRGQEARLRCSPMKGHSHVYWYRQLPEEGLKFMVYLQKENIIDESGMPKERFSAEFPKEGPSILRIQQVVRGDSAAYFCASSPDRVGETQYFGPGTRLLVL.

The gene calls are TRBV4-2 and TRBJ1-1; D remains unclear. This CDR3 is built from 12 residues. V shed 1 base and J shed 8 bases, with 8 bases lying between them. CDR1 and CDR2 (germline): LGHNA, YNFKEQ. Here the CDR3 reads CASSQGAGEAFF. In nucleotides, the CDR3 is TGTGCCAGCAGCCAAGGGGCAGGCGAAGCTTTCTTT.

In regard to this clone: Additional DNA sequences in this sample encode the identical CDR3. V gene TRBV11-2 combines with J gene TRBJ2-7, with 7 bases identical to TRBD1. Per germline, CDR1 SGHAT and CDR2 FQNNGV. There are 12 residues in the CDR3. V was pared by 3 bases and J by 4 bases, with 0 bases of the junction left unmatched. CDR3 sequence reads: CASSLDRYEQYF. CDR3 DNA: TGTGCCAGCAGCTTGGACAGGTACGAGCAGTACTTC.

The chain joins TRBV10-1 to TRBJ2-7, with 10 bases that match TRBD1. Trimming cost V 10 bases and J 5 bases; bases outside gene matches: 14. This CDR3 has 15 amino acids. Germline V gene data show CDR1 as WNHNN and CDR2 as SYGVQD (reference sequence). CDR3 loop: CATSVLRTGGNEQYF. In DNA form, the CDR3 reads TGCGCCACTTCTGTTCTTCGGACAGGGGGTAACGAGCAGTACTTC.

The chain links TRBV27 to TRBJ2-5; 9 bases fit TRBD2. Germline V gene sequence: CDR1 MNHEY, CDR2 SMNVEV (reference sequence). The V gene end was trimmed by 8 bases and the J gene end by 4 bases; junction bases not matched to a gene: 20. There are 18 residues in the CDR3. The CDR3 loop is CASGNRGFLAGSSETQYF. The CDR3 region has the DNA TGTGCCAGCGGGAACAGGGGTTTCCTAGCGGGAAGTTCAGAGACCCAGTACTTC.

The V and J genes are TRBV15 and TRBJ2-1, with 12 positions matching TRBD2. This CDR3 comprises 16 residues. The trim removed 3 bases at V and 4 bases at J, leaving 4 bases unmatched. CDR1 LNHNV and CDR2 YYDKDF come from the germline V gene (reference sequence). Written as DNA, the CDR3 is TGTGCCACCAGCAGGGAGACTAGCGGGAGTTACAATGAGCAGTTCTTC. Its translation is CATSRETSGSYNEQFF.

This clone was observed a few times. The limits of the CDR3 on the DNA are not certain, so only TCRdb's listed CDR3 is given. The chain recombines TRBV5-8 with TRBJ1-1; the D call in the table, TRBD1, was not verified against the DNA. The CDR3 spans 13 amino acids, including both terminal residues. Germline values: CDR1 SGHTS, CDR2 YDEGEE. CDR3 residues: CASSLVGQGSPFF.

Of note for this clone: At one end the junction does not follow the germline gene, possibly because of a read error. The rearrangement links TRBV19 to TRBJ1-5; D uncertain. Germline CDR1 LNHDA, CDR2 SQIVND (reference sequence). There are 11 residues in the CDR3. The CDR3 here is CASSSYQAQHF. The CDR3 DNA is TGTGCCAGTAGTTCCTATCAGGCCCAGCATTTT.

The chain has TRBV30 and TRBJ1-2; 7 bases fit TRBD1. The CDR3 totals 14 residues. Germline CDR1 is GTSNPN and CDR2 is SVGIG (reference sequence). Trimming at V came to 2 bases and at J to 4 bases, leaving 7 bases not matched to a gene. CDR3 amino acids: CAWSFGDSFYGYTF. In DNA form, the CDR3 reads TGTGCCTGGAGTTTCGGGGACAGCTTCTATGGCTACACCTTC.

The chain links TRBV4-2 to TRBJ2-7; D gene ambiguous. The CDR3 runs to 11 residues. CDR1 and CDR2 from the germline V gene are LGHNA and YNFKEQ. V dropped 0 bases and J dropped 8 bases, with 5 bases sitting between them. CDR3 nucleotide sequence: TGTGCCAGCAGCCAAGATTTCAAGCAGTACTTC. Its protein is CASSQDFKQYF.

The V and J genes are TRBV30 and TRBJ1-3, with D perhaps matching TRBD1 (5 bases). Germline values: CDR1 GTSNPN, CDR2 SVGIG (reference sequence). The V end lost 0 bases, the J end lost 2 bases, and 8 bases lay between the germline ends. This CDR3 spans 14 amino acids. CDR3 nucleotide sequence: TGTGCCTGGAGTGTTCGGGGGGCTGGAAACACCATATATTTT. It translates to CAWSVRGAGNTIYF.

This clone is a singleton in its sample. The chain recombines TRBV12-2 with TRBJ2-7; the table's TRBD1 call for D was not verified on the DNA. TRBV12-2 has pseudogene status. The CDR3 is made up of 14 amino acids. The CDR3 protein is CASRLGDRDHEQYF. CDR3 nucleotides: TGTGCAAGTCGCTTAGGGGACAGGGATCACGAGCAGTACTTC.

This chain links TRBV30 with TRBJ2-1; D is ambiguous. Per germline, CDR1 GTSNPN and CDR2 SVGIG (reference sequence). V was cut by 6 bases and J by 0 bases, with 9 bases left in between. The CDR3 has 13 amino acids. CDR3 DNA sequence: TGTGCCTGCCTTGATAGCTCCTACAATGAGCAGTTCTTC. Translating it yields CACLDSSYNEQFF.

This clone was observed a few times. The J gene is TRBJ2-5, the V gene TRBV30; 8 bases line up with TRBD2. The trim removed 7 bases at V and 1 base at J, leaving 2 bases unmatched. CDR1 and CDR2 (germline): GTSNPN, SVGIG (reference sequence). This CDR3 has 12 amino acids. The CDR3 protein is CAFSGGQETQYF. The CDR3 DNA is TGTGCCTTCAGCGGGGGCCAAGAGACCCAGTACTTC.

V usage is TRBV5-4 and J usage is TRBJ2-2; 8 nucleotides align to TRBD1. Per germline, CDR1 SGHNT and CDR2 YYREEE (reference sequence). The CDR3 length is 16 residues. Trimming removed 0 bases from V and 6 bases from J; junction bases left unmatched: 7. Written as DNA, the CDR3 is TGTGCCAGCAGCTTGGCCCCAGGGGGCGCCGCCGGGGAGCTGTTTTTT. Its translation: CASSLAPGGAAGELFF.